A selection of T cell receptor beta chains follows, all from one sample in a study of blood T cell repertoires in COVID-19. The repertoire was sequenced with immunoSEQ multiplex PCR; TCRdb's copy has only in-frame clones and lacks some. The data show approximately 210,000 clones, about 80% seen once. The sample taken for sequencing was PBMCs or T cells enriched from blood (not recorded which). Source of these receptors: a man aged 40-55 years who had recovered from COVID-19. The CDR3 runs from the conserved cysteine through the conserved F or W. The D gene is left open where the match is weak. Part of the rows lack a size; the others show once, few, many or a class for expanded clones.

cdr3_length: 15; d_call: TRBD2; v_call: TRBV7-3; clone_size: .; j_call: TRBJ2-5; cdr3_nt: TGTGCCAGCAGCTCGACCGGGGGGGCCTATGAGACCCAGTACTTC; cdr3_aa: CASSSTGGAYETQYF
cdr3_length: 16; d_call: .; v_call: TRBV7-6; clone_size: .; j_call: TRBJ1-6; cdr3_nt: TGTGCCAGCAGCTTAGCGATGGCGGATACCAATTCACCCCTCCACTTT; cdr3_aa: CASSLAMADTNSPLHF
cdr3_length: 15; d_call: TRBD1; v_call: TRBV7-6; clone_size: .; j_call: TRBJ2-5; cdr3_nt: TGTGCCAGCAGCTTAGGGGACAGGAGTCAAGAGACCCAGTACTTC; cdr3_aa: CASSLGDRSQETQYF
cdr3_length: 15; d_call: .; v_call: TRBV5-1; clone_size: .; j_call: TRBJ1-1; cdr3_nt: TGCGCCAGCAGCCCCCGACAGCTTCTAAACACTGAAGCTTTCTTT; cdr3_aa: CASSPRQLLNTEAFF
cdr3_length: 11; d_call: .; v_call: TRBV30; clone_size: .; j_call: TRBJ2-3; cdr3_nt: TGTGCCTGGGGATCACAGGATACGCAGTATTTT; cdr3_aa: CAWGSQDTQYF
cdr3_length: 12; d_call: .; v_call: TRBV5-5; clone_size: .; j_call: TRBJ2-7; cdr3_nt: TGTGCCAGCAGCTTGTCTTTCCACGAGCAGTACTTC; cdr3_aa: CASSLSFHEQYF
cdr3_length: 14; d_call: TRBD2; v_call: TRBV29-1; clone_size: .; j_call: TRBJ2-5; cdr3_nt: TGCAGCGTGGGGACTAGCGGGGGGGCGGAGACCCAGTACTTC; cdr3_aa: CSVGTSGGAETQYF
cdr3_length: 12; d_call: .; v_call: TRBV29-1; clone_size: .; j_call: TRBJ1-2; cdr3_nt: TGCAGCGTTGTCAGTTCTAACTATGGCTACACCTTC; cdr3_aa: CSVVSSNYGYTF
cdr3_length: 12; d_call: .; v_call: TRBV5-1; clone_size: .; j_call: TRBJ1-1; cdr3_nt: TGCGCCAGCAGCCCTGACAGACCTGAGGCTTTCTTT; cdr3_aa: CASSPDRPEAFF
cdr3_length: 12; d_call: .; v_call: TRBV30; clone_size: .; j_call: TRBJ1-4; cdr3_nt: TGTGCCTGGAGAAATCGGGGGGAAAAACTGTTTTTT; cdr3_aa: CAWRNRGEKLFF
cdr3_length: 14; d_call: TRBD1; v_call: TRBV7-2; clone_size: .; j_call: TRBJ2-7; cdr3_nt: TGTGCCAGCAACACTGTGGCAGGGGGCTACGAGCAGTACTTC; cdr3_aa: CASNTVAGGYEQYF
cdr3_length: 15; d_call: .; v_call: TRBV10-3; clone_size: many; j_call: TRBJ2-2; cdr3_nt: TGTGCCAGCAGCGGAGGACAGTCGAACACCGGGGAGCTGTTTTTT; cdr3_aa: CASSGGQSNTGELFF
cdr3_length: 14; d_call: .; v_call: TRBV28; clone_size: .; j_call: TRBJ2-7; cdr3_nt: TGTGCCAGCAGTTTGGGCAGGGTGTTGTACGAGCAGTACTTC; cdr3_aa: CASSLGRVLYEQYF
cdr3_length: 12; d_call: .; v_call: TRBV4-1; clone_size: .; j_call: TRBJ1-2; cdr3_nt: TGCGCCAGCAGCCAAGATAGAAATGGCTACACCTTC; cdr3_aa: CASSQDRNGYTF
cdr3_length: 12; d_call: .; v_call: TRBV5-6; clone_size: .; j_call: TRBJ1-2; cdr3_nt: TGTGCCAGCAGCCCCCTGGAGGGTGGCTACACCTTC; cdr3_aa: CASSPLEGGYTF
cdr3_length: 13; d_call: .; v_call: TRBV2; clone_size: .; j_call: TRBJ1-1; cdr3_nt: TGTGCCAGCAGCCCTCCGGACAAAATTGAAGCTTTCTTT; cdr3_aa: CASSPPDKIEAFF
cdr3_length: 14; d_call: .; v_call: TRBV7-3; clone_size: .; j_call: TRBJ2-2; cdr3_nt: TGTGCCAGCAGCCCAGGACTAAACACCGGGGAGCTGTTTTTT; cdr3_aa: CASSPGLNTGELFF
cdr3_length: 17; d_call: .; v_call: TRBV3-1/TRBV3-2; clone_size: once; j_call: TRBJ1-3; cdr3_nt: TGTGCCAGCAGCCAAGGGGGCCAGACCTTCTCTGGAAACACCATATATTTT; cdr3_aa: CASSQGGQTFSGNTIYF
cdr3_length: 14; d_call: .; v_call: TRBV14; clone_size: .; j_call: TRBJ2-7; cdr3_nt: TGTGCCAGCAGCCAAGGGCGGGGCGGGTACGAGCAGTACTTC; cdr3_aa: CASSQGRGGYEQYF
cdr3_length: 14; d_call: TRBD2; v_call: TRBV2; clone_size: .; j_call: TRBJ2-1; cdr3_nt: TGTGCCAGCAAAAAACTAGCGGGAGTATCCAAGCAGTTCTTC; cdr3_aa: CASKKLAGVSKQFF
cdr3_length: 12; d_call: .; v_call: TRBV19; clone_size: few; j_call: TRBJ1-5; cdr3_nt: TGTGCCAGTAGTATCGGGAATCAGCCCCAGCATTTT; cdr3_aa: CASSIGNQPQHF
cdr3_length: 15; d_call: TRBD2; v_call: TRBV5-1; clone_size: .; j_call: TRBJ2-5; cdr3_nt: TGCGCCAGCAGCTCACGCGGGAGAATGGGAGAGACCCAGTACTTC; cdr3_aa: CASSSRGRMGETQYF